The present T cell receptor (beta chain) was sequenced within a study of T-cell reconstitution after alpha-beta-depleted transplantation in children. Study-wide points: Hyperexpanded clones declined; after one year, newly produced T cells mostly supplied diversity. Where some patients showed high TCRbeta diversity at day 60, it came from recipient T cells and thymic progenitors that had survived. After transplant, at about two months, alpha-beta T cells were reportedly derived from several hundred expanded graft clones.

Preparing the TCRbeta library involved the use of unique molecular identifiers. One entry per CDR3 protein, called by TCRdb with MiXCR from the PCR reads. Among 530,000 or so distinct CDR3 sequences listed, 25% to 30% were seen once. Germline V CDR1 and CDR2: LGHDT, YNNKEL (reference sequence). CDR3 length: 16 amino acids. The ends were cut back, 0 bases at V and 1 base at J, with 13 bases in the middle. Comment on this clonotype: Its antigen is currently unknown.

The material was PBMCs, obtained before TCRalphabeta/CD19-depleted stem cell transplant. The clonotype originates from a boy in the first two years of life with Wiskott-Aldrich syndrome, due to receive a stem cell transplant. The J gene is TRBJ2-7, the V gene TRBV3-1; possibly TRBD2 for D (6 bases). CDR3 sequence (DNA): TGTGCCAGCAGCCAAGATTGGCGGCGGGATTCCTACGAGCAGTACTTC. Its protein is CASSQDWRRDSYEQYF.